One and the same sample provided the 17 T cell receptor beta chains below, sequenced in a study of CD4 T cells in relation to SARS-CoV-2 and coronaviruses. Their antigens are not known. Profiled with immunoSEQ multiplex PCR; TCRdb holds only in-frame clones, not every one. The sample consists of some 43,000 clones, roughly four fifths of them appearing once. The sample consisted of naive CD4+ T cells from PBMCs, cultured in vitro. As to subset: naive CD4+ T cells isolated by negative enrichment. The receptors were gathered from an adult with COVID-19.

With regard to this clone: One end of the junction does not line up with germline, which may come from a read error. CDR3 sequence: CASSPRIDLEAFF. CDR3 DNA: TGTGCCAGTTCACCACGGATAGATCTTGAAGCTTTCTTT. The chain recombines TRBV18 with TRBJ1-1, with unresolved D. Germline values: CDR1 KGHSH, CDR2 LQKENI. This CDR3 comprises 13 residues. The entire variable domain, with the rest obtained from reference TRBV18 and TRBJ1-1, is as follows: NAGVMQNPRHLVRRRGQEARLRCSPMKGHSHVYWYRQLPEEGLKFMVYLQKENIIDESGMPKERFSAEFPKEGPSILRIQQVVRGDSAAYFCASSPRIDLEAFFGQGTRLTVV.

The gene calls are TRBV19 and TRBJ1-4; D uncertain. The CDR3 length is 14 residues. Germline lookup yields CDR1 LNHDA and CDR2 SQIVND (reference sequence). Trimming pared 6 bases from V and 5 bases from J, leaving 13 bases between. The CDR3 region is CASRPTTTNEKLFF. For the CDR3, the DNA is TGTGCCAGTAGGCCGACAACCACGAATGAAAAACTGTTTTTT. Using reference TRBV19 and TRBJ1-4 for the parts outside the CDR3, the full variable domain is DGGITQSPKYLFRKEGQNVTLSCEQNLNHDAMYWYRQDPGQGLRLIYYSQIVNDFQKGDIAEGYSVSREKKESFPLTVTSAQKNPTAFYLCASRPTTTNEKLFFGSGTQLSVL.

The chain employs TRBV10-3 and TRBJ1-1; D gene unclear. Germline V gene data show CDR1 as ENHRY and CDR2 as SYGVKD. V was clipped by 6 bases and J by 1 base, with 9 bases between them. The CDR3 has 13 amino acids. Here the CDR3 reads CAIRMDGNTEAFF. The CDR3 DNA sequence: TGTGCCATCAGGATGGACGGGAACACTGAAGCTTTCTTT.

The rearrangement uses TRBV4-1 and TRBJ2-5; D is ambiguous. The CDR3 contains 12 residues. The V gene lost 3 bases and the J gene lost 4 bases, with 6 bases spanning the gap. The V gene's germline CDR1 is MGHRA and CDR2 YSYEKL. The CDR3 region is CASSHDRETQYF. Written as DNA, the CDR3 is TGCGCCAGCAGCCACGATAGAGAGACCCAGTACTTC.

In nucleotides, the CDR3 is TGTGCCAGCAGTGGGTCAGCGGGGGGCACAGAGACCCAGTACTTC. It encodes CASSGSAGGTETQYF. This rearrangement joins TRBV2 to TRBJ2-5, with 9 bases matching TRBD2. The germline gives CDR1 SNHLY, CDR2 FYNNEI. The length of the CDR3 is 15 residues. The V segment lost 4 bases and the J segment 4 bases; nucleotides outside the gene matches: 7.

The chain couples TRBV5-4 to TRBJ2-3; the match to TRBD2 covers 9 bases. The CDR3 runs 16 residues. After removal of 2 bases from V and 1 base from J, the junction contained 5 bases not matched to a gene. Germline values: CDR1 SGHNT, CDR2 YYREEE (reference sequence). CDR3 residues: CASSLPAGGGTDTQYF. CDR3 sequence (DNA): TGTGCCAGCAGCTTACCGGCGGGAGGGGGCACAGATACGCAGTATTTT.

This clone was detected only once. The CDR3 spells CASSGLARTDTQYF. The DNA of the CDR3 is TGTGCCAGCAGCGGACTAGCGAGGACGGATACGCAGTATTTT. The chain joins TRBV9 to TRBJ2-3; TRBD2 matches at 8 bases. The junction had 6 bases not matched to a gene; V was cut back by 3 bases and J by 6 bases. Per germline, CDR1 SGDLS and CDR2 YYNGEE. This CDR3 is 14 amino acids long.

This rearrangement joins TRBV18 to TRBJ2-2; 10 positions match TRBD1. CDR3 length equals 13 residues. Germline V lookup: CDR1 KGHSH, CDR2 LQKENI. Unmatched junction bases numbered 4, after V lost 8 bases and J lost 7 bases. The CDR3 sequence is CASTTGGDGELFF. CDR3 bases: TGTGCCAGCACGACAGGGGGCGACGGGGAGCTGTTTTTT.

The CDR3 DNA is TGTGCCAGCAGTTCGGGGACAGGAAACTATGGCTACACCTTC. It encodes CASSSGTGNYGYTF. The V gene is TRBV28, the J gene TRBJ1-2, with TRBD1 matching over 8 bases. The J segment lost 2 bases and the V segment lost 4 bases, leaving 3 bases of the junction unmatched. Per germline, CDR1 MDHEN and CDR2 SYDVKM. The length of the CDR3 is 14 residues.

The chain recombines TRBV28 with TRBJ2-1; the match to TRBD2 covers 9 bases. The V gene's germline CDR1 is MDHEN and CDR2 SYDVKM. The CDR3 is 17 residues long. V shed 3 bases and J 8 bases; nucleotides not matched to a gene: 14. This chain's CDR3 is CASSFTPGSSGIHEQFF. CDR3 DNA sequence: TGTGCCAGCAGTTTTACCCCCGGTTCTAGCGGGATCCATGAGCAGTTCTTC.

This CDR3 reads CASSLVPGDQPQHF. In nucleotides, the CDR3 is TGTGCCAGCAGCTTAGTTCCTGGGGATCAGCCCCAGCATTTT. The chain has TRBV7-2 and TRBJ1-5; no definite D call. Trimming cost V 1 base and J 5 bases, with 9 bases left between them. Germline assignment: CDR1 SGHTA and CDR2 FQGNSA. The CDR3 sequence is 14 residues long.

CDR3 coding DNA: TGTGCCAGCAGCTCTCGCCGGACAGGGCTCGGGGACTATGGCTACACCTTC. This gives the protein CASSSRRTGLGDYGYTF. The rearrangement uses TRBV21-1 and TRBJ1-2; the table's D call TRBD1 went unverified against the DNA. TRBV21-1 is tagged as a pseudogene. The CDR3 spans 17 residues.

The J gene is TRBJ2-7, the V gene TRBV12-3 or TRBV12-4; D not certain. Trimming left V 7 bases short and J 2 bases short, with 12 bases between. The CDR3 sequence is 13 residues long. The CDR3 region is CASIGDGAYEQYF. DNA of the CDR3: TGTGCCAGCATAGGCGACGGAGCCTACGAGCAGTACTTC.

V gene TRBV5-6 combines with J gene TRBJ1-6, with 9 bases aligning to TRBD1. The germline gives CDR1 SGHDT, CDR2 YYEEEE. The CDR3 is 17 residues long. V lost 2 bases and J lost 1; bases outside the gene matches: 4. The CDR3 sequence is CASSFDRGGSYNSPLHF. CDR3 sequence (DNA): TGTGCCAGCAGCTTTGACAGGGGGGGATCCTATAATTCACCCCTCCACTTT.

The chain uses TRBV28 and TRBJ1-1; D call uncertain. The V gene's germline CDR1 is MDHEN and CDR2 SYDVKM. Deletions cut 3 bases from V and 0 bases from J, with 11 bases between. The CDR3 consists of 15 residues. The CDR3 DNA follows: TGTGCCAGCAGTTTCTTTAGGGTTATGAACACTGAAGCTTTCTTT. Its protein product is CASSFFRVMNTEAFF.

The rearrangement links TRBV2 to TRBJ2-5; 10 positions agree with TRBD2. J was trimmed by 5 bases and V by 4 bases; bases with no gene match: 7. In germline, CDR1 is SNHLY, CDR2 FYNNEI. The CDR3 runs 15 residues. The CDR3 coding sequence is TGTGCCAGCAGTGCTAGCGGGAGAGGCTGGGAGACCCAGTACTTC. Translated: CASSASGRGWETQYF.

The chain carries TRBV14 and TRBJ2-6; D call uncertain. The germline V gene has CDR1 SGHDN and CDR2 FVKESK. The CDR3 runs 15 residues. Trimming stripped 2 bases from V and 0 bases from J, with 5 bases between. The CDR3 sequence is CASSQLVSGANVLTF. In DNA form, the CDR3 reads TGTGCCAGCAGCCAACTAGTCTCTGGGGCCAACGTCCTGACTTTC.